Listed here are 22 T cell receptor beta chains from one sample, sequenced in a study of T cell clonality in common variable immunodeficiency (dated by TCRdb to the mid-2010s). The paper as a whole reports these results and caveats: Reportedly, TCRbeta sequences from CVID had fewer deletions and N-nucleotide insertions, and highly modified clones with 13 or more V deletions were absent from CVID.

The protocol used for the library was the immunoSEQ multiplex PCR assay. TCRdb holds this immuneACCESS table with in-frame rearrangements only. Some clones are missing; in checked studies, unresolved V genes explain under half, and the rest has no known cause. For this sample, about 35,000 clones are listed, none of them singletons. About 26% of the sample is in the top ten clones. Their antigens remain unidentified. Sequences were obtained from peripheral blood mononuclear cells. The receptors were gathered from a human donor with common variable immunodeficiency.

This clone occurred many times. The read finishes 3 residues shy of the CDR3 end, and the germline J gene is used to complete it. The chain carries TRBV30 and TRBJ1-1; no firm D call. This CDR3 has 13 amino acids. Germline CDR1 GTSNPN, CDR2 SVGIG (reference sequence). Trimming took 2 bases from V and 3 from J, leaving 10 bases between them. The covered CDR3 bases are TGTGCCTGGAGTTCCTCCCGGGACACTGAA. Protein: CAWSSSRDTE. The whole CDR3 sequence is CAWSSSRDTEAFF. Looking up the rest from reference TRBV30 and TRBJ1-1 gives the full variable domain: SQTIHQWPATLVQPVGSPLSLECTVEGTSNPNLYWYRQAAGRGLQLLFYSVGIGQISSEVPQNLSASRPQDRQFILSSKKLLLSDSGFYLCAWSSSRDTEAFFGQGTRLTVV.

A note on this clone: The DNA ends 3 residues before the CDR3 does, and the rest of the CDR3 is filled in from the germline J gene. V gene TRBV30 combines with J gene TRBJ2-7; 8 positions match TRBD2. With 1 base clipped from V and 2 bases from J, the junction kept 1 base outside the gene matches. This CDR3 spans 13 amino acids. Germline loops: CDR1 GTSNPN, CDR2 SVGIG (reference sequence). CDR3 region: CAWSASGPYEQYF. The part of the CDR3 DNA that was read is TGTGCCTGGAGTGCTAGCGGGCCCTACGAG.

This clone was observed a few times. The CDR3 end falls 3 residues outside the read, so it is completed with the germline J gene. V and J are TRBV30 and TRBJ2-3, with 7 bases fitting TRBD2. Germline trimming cut 8 bases from V and 1 base from J; bases unmatched to any gene: 6. The CDR3 loop spans 13 amino acids. The germline gives CDR1 GTSNPN, CDR2 SVGIG (reference sequence). CDR3 DNA, as far as it was read: TGTGCCAATGGGCTAGCGGGCACAGATACG. Amino acids: CANGLAGTDT. The whole CDR3 sequence is CANGLAGTDTQYF.

Regarding this clone: The CDR3 end falls 3 residues outside the read, so it is completed with the germline J gene. This chain connects TRBV19 to TRBJ2-7; possibly TRBD1 for D (6 bases). Germline CDR1 LNHDA, CDR2 SQIVND (reference sequence). This CDR3 region has 14 residues. V lost 3 bases and J lost 3, with 12 bases in between. Here the CDR3 reads CASSMARGGYEQYF. Partial CDR3 DNA: TGTGCCAGTAGTATGGCGAGAGGGGGCTACGAG.

This clone showed up just a few times. Coverage ceases 3 residues before the CDR3 finishes, and the germline J gene fills in the end. J is TRBJ2-7 and V is TRBV19; weak D call: TRBD1 (6 bases). The CDR3 spans 15 residues. Trimming cost V 0 bases and J 2 bases, with 11 bases left between them. CDR1 and CDR2 from the germline V gene are LNHDA and SQIVND (reference sequence). The sequenced part of the CDR3 DNA is TGTGCCAGTAGTATAGAAGCAGGGGCCACCTACGAG. This translates into CASSIEAGATYE. The complete CDR3 reads CASSIEAGATYEQYF.

A few counts support this clone. The sequenced CDR3 bases are TGTGCCAGTATGGCCAGCGGAAGCTCCTACGAG. It translates to CASMASGSSYE. Given in full, the CDR3 is CASMASGSSYEQYF. V and J are TRBV19 and TRBJ2-7, with a tentative D call TRBD2 (5 bases). The CDR3 end lies 3 residues beyond the end of the read and is filled in from the germline J gene. Germline-derived CDR1 and CDR2 are LNHDA and SQIVND (reference sequence). Trimming took 7 bases from V and 0 from J, leaving 13 bases between them. The CDR3 extends over 14 amino acids.

With regard to this clone: The DNA ends 3 residues before the CDR3 does, and the rest of the CDR3 is filled in from the germline J gene. This chain uses TRBV7-9 with TRBJ2-7; possibly TRBD2 for D (6 bases). This CDR3 region has 14 residues. Per the germline V gene, CDR1 is SEHNR and CDR2 is FQNEAQ (reference sequence). Trimming cost V 2 bases and J 4 bases, with 12 bases left between them. This CDR3 is CASSLPGLRYEQYF. The sequenced part of the CDR3 DNA is TGTGCCAGCAGCTTACCGGGACTCCGTTACGAG.

A remark on this clone: Sequencing ends 3 residues short of the CDR3 end; the germline J gene provides the rest. The chain is built from TRBV29-1 and TRBJ2-5, with a possible D match to TRBD2 (5 bases). The V end was cut by 5 bases, the J end by 2 bases, with 15 bases between. This CDR3 has 14 residues. Germline-derived CDR1 and CDR2 are SQVTM and ANQGSEA. CDR3 DNA, as far as it was read: TGCAGCGTTTGGGTTCCCGGGGAACAAGAGACC. It yields the protein CSVWVPGEQET. Given in full, the CDR3 is CSVWVPGEQETQYF.

This clone was observed many times. The read terminates 3 residues before the CDR3 end, so the remaining end is supplied by the germline J gene. V usage is TRBV5-1 and J usage is TRBJ1-4; D is undetermined. This CDR3 is built from 13 residues. Trimming removed 7 bases at V and 7 bases at J, with 14 bases between. Per germline, CDR1 SGHRS and CDR2 YFSETQ. The CDR3 loop reads CASEGEVGEKLFF. The covered CDR3 bases are TGCGCCAGCGAGGGTGAAGTAGGTGAAAAA. Variable domain in full (rest from reference TRBV5-1 and TRBJ1-4): KAGVTQTPRYLIKTRGQQVTLSCSPISGHRSVSWYQQTPGQGLQFLFEYFSETQRNKGNFPGRFSGRQFSNSRSEMNVSTLELGDSALYLCASEGEVGEKLFFGSGTQLSVL.

This clone appeared many times. The part of the CDR3 DNA that was read is TGTGCCTGGAGCACTGGGACAGGGAACACTGAA. This encodes CAWSTGTGNTE. The CDR3 in its entirety is CAWSTGTGNTEAFF. This chain links TRBV30 with TRBJ1-1, with 8 nucleotides matching TRBD1. Read data end 3 residues before the CDR3 end; the end is taken from the germline J gene. V dropped 3 bases and J dropped 1; count of bases not matched to a gene: 4. The CDR3 runs 14 residues. Per the germline V gene, CDR1 is GTSNPN and CDR2 is SVGIG (reference sequence).

The DNA read from the CDR3 is TGTGCCTCCCAGGGCACAGATACG. Protein sequence: CASQGTDT. The full CDR3 protein reads CASQGTDTQYF. The gene calls are TRBV2 and TRBJ2-3; D gene uncertain. From the germline J gene comes the end of the CDR3, since the read stops 3 residues before it. V shed 11 bases and J shed 1 base, with 7 bases lying between them. Germline V gene sequence: CDR1 SNHLY, CDR2 FYNNEI. The CDR3 length is 11 residues.

This clone was observed many times. The read terminates 3 residues ahead of where the CDR3 ends, so the germline J gene completes it. The chain uses TRBV29-1 and TRBJ2-7; TRBD2 matches 8 bases. CDR1 is SQVTM, CDR2 ANQGSEA, per germline. The junction had 5 bases not matched to a gene; V was cut back by 4 bases and J by 0 bases. The CDR3 loop spans 14 amino acids. This CDR3 reads CSVAGGGLSYEQYF. CDR3 DNA, as far as it was read: TGCAGCGTTGCGGGGGGGGGCCTCTCCTACGAG.

The sample holds many counts of this clone. Read data end 3 residues before the CDR3 end; the end is taken from the germline J gene. The chain couples TRBV7-9 to TRBJ2-1, with 11 bases identical to TRBD1. Germline CDR1 SEHNR, CDR2 FQNEAQ (reference sequence). The CDR3 totals 13 residues. V was clipped by 8 bases and J by 6 bases; unmatched bases: 3. CDR3 loop: CASGGTGGNEQFF. Incomplete CDR3 DNA: TGTGCCAGCGGGGGGACAGGGGGCAATGAG.

At least ten counts were recorded for this clone. The read gets to within 3 residues of the CDR3 end, and the germline J gene fills in the rest. V usage is TRBV2 and J usage is TRBJ2-1; D is perhaps TRBD2 (7 bases). Per germline, CDR1 SNHLY and CDR2 FYNNEI. V was trimmed by 6 bases and J by 6 bases, leaving 24 bases between them. The length of the CDR3 is 17 residues. CDR3 loop: CASSVRWGGEGGNEQFF. The part of the CDR3 DNA that was read is TGTGCCAGCAGCGTCCGGTGGGGGGGCGAGGGGGGCAATGAG.

In the case of this clone: The read ends 3 residues early relative to the CDR3; the germline J gene fills the gap. The rearrangement uses TRBV18 and TRBJ2-7; 9 bases align to TRBD1. This CDR3 spans 13 amino acids. The V segment lost 3 bases and the J segment 5 bases; nucleotides outside the gene matches: 2. Germline V gives CDR1 KGHSH, CDR2 LQKENI. The CDR3 bases that were read are TGTGCCAGCTCACCCGGGACAGGGAACGAG. Protein sequence: CASSPGTGNE. The entire CDR3 is CASSPGTGNEQYF.

This clone has a handful of counts. Read coverage stops 3 residues before the CDR3 terminus; the germline J gene supplies the remainder. V is TRBV18 and J is TRBJ1-5; D perhaps matches TRBD1 (6 bases). V dropped 3 bases and J dropped 1 base, with 10 bases sitting between them. This CDR3 is 15 amino acids long. CDR1 and CDR2 from the germline V gene are KGHSH and LQKENI. The CDR3 sequence is CASSPQGGSNQPQHF. Incomplete CDR3 DNA: TGTGCCAGCTCACCGCAAGGGGGAAGCAATCAGCCC.

This clone was counted a few times. With the read ending 3 residues before the CDR3 end, the germline J gene is used to fill in that end. The gene calls are TRBV7-2 and TRBJ2-7; TRBD1 matches 7 bases. V shed 3 bases, J shed 4 bases, and the junction held 6 bases outside the gene matches. The germline CDR1 and CDR2 sequences are SGHTA and FQGNSA. The CDR3 covers 14 residues. Partial CDR3 DNA: TGTGCCAGCAGCTTTCAAGGGACAGATTACGAG. This gives the protein CASSFQGTDYE. The whole CDR3 sequence reads CASSFQGTDYEQYF.

A remark on this clone: The CDR3 goes on 3 residues after the read ends, and that part is filled in from the germline J gene. The chain has TRBV13 and TRBJ2-1, with TRBD2 matching over 9 bases. The J segment lost 9 bases and the V segment lost 7 bases, leaving 4 bases of the junction unmatched. The CDR3 sequence is 12 residues long. Germline V gene data show CDR1 as PRHDT and CDR2 as FYEKMQ (reference sequence). The part of the CDR3 DNA that was read is TGTGCCAGCACGGGAGCGGGGGGTGAG. Amino acids: CASTGAGGE. The CDR3 in full is CASTGAGGEQFF.

This clone has a count of ten or more. The sequence runs out 3 residues before the end of the CDR3; the remainder is reconstructed from the germline J gene. The chain links TRBV7-2 to TRBJ1-4; 7 nucleotides match TRBD1. Germline V lookup: CDR1 SGHTA, CDR2 FQGNSA. With V trimmed by 5 bases and J by 4 bases, 7 bases remained unmatched. This CDR3 comprises 15 residues. CDR3 sequence: CASSAGQTYNEKLFF. CDR3 bases read: TGTGCCAGCAGCGCGGGACAGACCTATAATGAAAAA. The full variable domain, in which reference TRBV7-2 and TRBJ1-4 provide the parts outside the CDR3, is GAGVSQSPSNKVTEKGKDVELRCDPISGHTALYWYRQSLGQGLEFLIYFQGNSAPDKSGLPSDRFSAERTGGSVSTLTIQRTQQEDSAVYLCASSAGQTYNEKLFFGSGTQLSVL.

This clone was seen ten or more times. Sequencing ends 3 residues short of the CDR3 end; the germline J gene provides the rest. This sequence joins TRBV20-1 and TRBJ2-7; 9 positions agree with TRBD1. The CDR3 is 14 residues long. Germline CDR1 is DFQATT and CDR2 is SNEGSKA (reference sequence). Germline trimming cut 0 bases from V and 2 bases from J; bases unmatched to any gene: 2. CDR3 amino acids: CSAREGTGPYEQYF. The sequenced CDR3 bases are TGCAGTGCTAGAGAAGGGACAGGGCCCTACGAG.

In regard to this clone: The read comes to an end 3 residues before the CDR3 does, leaving the germline J gene to fill in the end. The chain combines TRBV19 with TRBJ1-5, with D unresolved. The germline gives CDR1 LNHDA, CDR2 SQIVND (reference sequence). V was pared by 7 bases and J by 1 base, with 11 bases between. This CDR3 has 14 residues. The DNA read from the CDR3 is TGTGCCAGTACAAACGCCGGGAGCAATCAGCCC. Protein sequence: CASTNAGSNQP. The whole CDR3 reads CASTNAGSNQPQHF. The full variable domain, with the rest looked up from reference TRBV19 and TRBJ1-5, is DGGITQSPKYLFRKEGQNVTLSCEQNLNHDAMYWYRQDPGQGLRLIYYSQIVNDFQKGDIAEGYSVSREKKESFPLTVTSAQKNPTAFYLCASTNAGSNQPQHFGDGTRLSIL.

In its sample, this clone was seen many times. The read terminates 3 residues ahead of where the CDR3 ends, so the germline J gene completes it. The rearrangement joins TRBV30 to TRBJ1-1, with a tentative D call TRBD1 (5 bases). The CDR3 extends over 13 amino acids. CDR1 GTSNPN and CDR2 SVGIG come from the germline V gene (reference sequence). With 0 bases removed from V and 2 bases from J, the gap between germline ends came to 7 bases. CDR3 loop: CAWSVRGNTEAFF. The CDR3 bases that were read are TGTGCCTGGAGTGTTAGGGGTAACACTGAA.